The 19 T cell receptor beta chains presented below share a single source sample, sequenced in a study of cytomegalovirus exposure and HLA in healthy donors. The PCR had 60 Vbeta and 13 Jbeta primers. Data came from immunoSEQ multiplex PCR; TCRdb stores just in-frame clones and leaves some out. The repertoire has some 150,000 clones, roughly 85% of them found once; the top ten carry roughly 2.4%. Sequencing was performed on PBMCs. The origin of the receptors is a woman between 18 and 29 years old in good health and CMV-seronegative.

CDR3 amino acids: CASRTSGRAYNEQFF. CDR3 in DNA: TGTGCCAGTCGGACTAGCGGGAGGGCCTACAATGAGCAGTTCTTC. The chain uses TRBV19 and TRBJ2-1; TRBD2 aligns across 15 bases. The CDR3 runs to 15 residues. V shed 8 bases and J 2 bases; nucleotides not matched to a gene: 1. Germline CDR1 reads LNHDA; CDR2 reads SQIVND (reference sequence).

The chain has TRBV19 and TRBJ2-3; a weak D match, TRBD2 (7 bases). CDR1 and CDR2 (germline): LNHDA, SQIVND (reference sequence). V was pared by 5 bases and J by 4 bases, with 16 bases between. This CDR3 is 15 amino acids long. The DNA of the CDR3 is TGTGCCAGTAGTGCCATGGGGGGGCCGGCAGATACGCAGTATTTT. Protein product: CASSAMGGPADTQYF.

Here the CDR3 DNA reads TGTGCCACCAGCAGAGATCGGCTAGCGGAGGGGGGTGAGCAGTTCTTC. Translated, it gives CATSRDRLAEGGEQFF. The chain combines TRBV15 with TRBJ2-1; tentatively, D is TRBD2 (7 bases). Trimming left V 0 bases short and J 9 bases short, with 18 bases between. The germline V gene has CDR1 LNHNV and CDR2 YYDKDF (reference sequence). This CDR3 has 16 amino acids.

V is TRBV18 and J is TRBJ2-5, with 10 bases fitting TRBD2. The CDR3 is 14 amino acids. V lost 3 bases, J lost 3 bases, and 1 base stayed unmatched. Germline CDR1 KGHSH, CDR2 LQKENI. The CDR3 protein is CASSPGLAEETQYF. In nucleotides, the CDR3 is TGTGCCAGCTCACCTGGACTAGCGGAAGAGACCCAGTACTTC.

The rearrangement links TRBV5-1 to TRBJ2-3; 10 bases match TRBD2. CDR3 length equals 18 residues. V was clipped by 5 bases and J by 1 base; unmatched bases: 13. Germline CDR1 is SGHRS and CDR2 is YFSETQ. CDR3 coding DNA: TGCGCCAGCAGTAGTCCCCTAGCGGGAGTTAGGGGCACAGATACGCAGTATTTT. Its translation is CASSSPLAGVRGTDTQYF. The whole variable domain, remainder taken from reference TRBV5-1 and TRBJ2-3, is KAGVTQTPRYLIKTRGQQVTLSCSPISGHRSVSWYQQTPGQGLQFLFEYFSETQRNKGNFPGRFSGRQFSNSRSEMNVSTLELGDSALYLCASSSPLAGVRGTDTQYFGPGTRLTVL.

The V gene is TRBV4-3, the J gene TRBJ1-2; D ambiguous. The CDR3 runs 15 residues. V was shortened by 3 bases and J by 0 bases, with 11 bases between the two germline ends. The germline V gene has CDR1 LGHNA and CDR2 YSLEER. In DNA form, the CDR3 reads TGCGCCAGCAGCCAGGGTGCAGGTACTAACTATGGCTACACCTTC. This encodes CASSQGAGTNYGYTF.

A few counts support this clone. The chain joins TRBV5-1 to TRBJ2-4; a possible D gene is TRBD1 (5 bases). The CDR3 contains 12 residues. Germline CDR1 reads SGHRS; CDR2 reads YFSETQ. Trimming pared 4 bases from V and 9 bases from J, leaving 11 bases between. CDR3 sequence reads: CASSISGSIQYF. CDR3 DNA: TGCGCCAGCAGCATCTCAGGGTCCATTCAGTACTTC. Complete variable domain (other parts from reference TRBV5-1 and TRBJ2-4): KAGVTQTPRYLIKTRGQQVTLSCSPISGHRSVSWYQQTPGQGLQFLFEYFSETQRNKGNFPGRFSGRQFSNSRSEMNVSTLELGDSALYLCASSISGSIQYFGAGTRLSVL.

J is TRBJ2-3 and V is TRBV5-1; TRBD1 is a possible D gene (6 bases). V was cut by 4 bases and J by 4 bases, with 13 bases left in between. Germline values: CDR1 SGHRS, CDR2 YFSETQ. The CDR3 is 14 amino acids. The CDR3, as DNA: TGCGCCAGCAGCCCCTCGCAGGGGCCAGATACGCAGTATTTT. This translates into CASSPSQGPDTQYF.

V usage is TRBV6-5 and J usage is TRBJ1-5, with D maybe TRBD1 (6 bases). V was shortened by 6 bases and J by 0 bases, with 9 bases between the two germline ends. The CDR3 consists of 14 residues. The germline CDR1 and CDR2 sequences are MNHEY and SVGAGI. The CDR3 reads CASSRDISNQPQHF. The CDR3 bases are TGTGCCAGCAGCCGGGACATTAGCAATCAGCCCCAGCATTTT.

The sample holds a few counts of this clone. The chain joins TRBV29-1 to TRBJ2-7, with a tentative D call TRBD2 (5 bases). The CDR3 loop spans 11 amino acids. In germline, CDR1 is SQVTM, CDR2 ANQGSEA. V was shortened by 4 bases and J by 5 bases, with 9 bases between the two germline ends. CDR3 sequence: CSVVGVNEQYF. The CDR3 DNA follows: TGCAGCGTTGTCGGGGTAAACGAGCAGTACTTC.

The gene calls are TRBV9 and TRBJ2-5, with D possibly being TRBD2 (5 bases). This CDR3 has 13 amino acids. Trimming stripped 4 bases from V and 0 bases from J, with 7 bases between. From germline, CDR1 is SGDLS and CDR2 YYNGEE. DNA of the CDR3: TGTGCCAGCAGCTCGGGGTACCAAGAGACCCAGTACTTC. This sequence encodes CASSSGYQETQYF. Full variable domain (rest looked up from reference TRBV9 and TRBJ2-5): DSGVTQTPKHLITATGQRVTLRCSPRSGDLSVYWYQQSLDQGLQFLIQYYNGEERAKGNILERFSAQQFPDLHSELNLSSLELGDSALYFCASSSGYQETQYFGPGTRLLVL.

The chain combines TRBV28 with TRBJ1-2; TRBD1 is a possible D gene (6 bases). The CDR3 has 15 amino acids. Trimming removed 0 bases at V and 9 bases at J, with 17 bases between. Germline V gives CDR1 MDHEN, CDR2 SYDVKM. CDR3 DNA sequence: TGTGCCAGCAGTTTATGGGTTGAGACAGGTCGGAGCTACACCTTC. Encoded protein: CASSLWVETGRSYTF.

The V and J genes are TRBV7-6 and TRBJ1-1; 8 bases are a match to TRBD1. In germline, CDR1 is SGHVS, CDR2 FNYEAQ. Germline trimming cut 5 bases from V and 1 base from J; bases unmatched to any gene: 12. CDR3 length equals 17 residues. The CDR3 here is CASSLRNSGGGNTEAFF. DNA of the CDR3: TGTGCCAGCAGCCTCAGAAACTCAGGGGGCGGGAACACTGAAGCTTTCTTT.

The rearrangement uses TRBV7-8 and TRBJ2-1, with unresolved D. The CDR3 contains 12 residues. Germline V lookup: CDR1 SGHVS, CDR2 FQNEAQ. V was trimmed by 1 base and J by 15 bases, leaving 13 bases between them. The CDR3 protein is CASSLDGWIGFF. DNA of the CDR3: TGTGCCAGCAGCTTAGACGGGTGGATTGGGTTCTTC.

V is TRBV2 and J is TRBJ1-2; 9 positions agree with TRBD1. The CDR3 runs 14 residues. CDR1 and CDR2 (germline): SNHLY, FYNNEI. V trimming: 5 bases; J trimming: 4 bases; junction bases outside the gene matches: 5. In DNA, the CDR3 is TGTGCCAGCAGTCGGGGACAGGGACCCTATGGCTACACCTTC. Amino acids: CASSRGQGPYGYTF.

The gene calls are TRBV6-5 and TRBJ1-2, with D tentatively TRBD1 (5 bases). This CDR3 is 14 amino acids long. Deletions cut 6 bases from V and 12 bases from J, with 23 bases between. The germline CDR1 and CDR2 sequences are MNHEY and SVGAGI. As DNA, the CDR3 is TGTGCCAGCAGCATTTCGGGAGGGGTGGCCCGCCACACCTTC. It yields the protein CASSISGGVARHTF.

The rearrangement joins TRBV7-2 to TRBJ2-5; no clear D. The DNA end lines up better with TRBJ2-7; the J call may be wrong. This CDR3 contains 11 residues. Germline V gene lookup returns CDR1 SGHTA and CDR2 FQGNSA. This CDR3 reads CASSISYEQYF. The DNA for the CDR3 is TGTGCCAGCAGCATCTCCTACGAGCAGTACTTC.

V usage is TRBV28 and J usage is TRBJ2-7, with 8 bases fitting TRBD1. After removal of 5 bases from V and 3 bases from J, the junction contained 3 bases not matched to a gene. This CDR3 spans 13 amino acids. The V gene's germline CDR1 is MDHEN and CDR2 SYDVKM. DNA of the CDR3: TGTGCCAGCAGTACTGGGACAGGCTACGAGCAGTACTTC. Amino acid sequence: CASSTGTGYEQYF.

This chain joins TRBV13 and TRBJ2-1, with a possible D match to TRBD1 (5 bases). CDR3 length: 14 amino acids. V gave up 2 bases and J gave up 8 bases, with 13 bases separating them. Germline V gene lookup returns CDR1 PRHDT and CDR2 FYEKMQ (reference sequence). In DNA, the CDR3 is TGTGCCAGCAGCTTAAAAAGGGGCTGGGATGAGCAGTTCTTC. It specifies CASSLKRGWDEQFF.